This T cell receptor (beta chain) was identified in a study of cytomegalovirus exposure and HLA in healthy donors. A remark on this clone: The target antigen is unknown.

The length of the CDR3 is 13 residues. Unmatched junction bases numbered 5, after V lost 3 bases and J lost 3 bases. The V gene's germline CDR1 is SQVTM and CDR2 ANQGSEA. Points from the study as a whole: For most TCR beta V segments, an earlier analysis put the productive rate at about 87% or about 30% of the time. CMV serostatus was the sole immune exposure information available.

PCR primers comprised 60 Vbeta and 13 Jbeta primers. The protocol was immunoSEQ multiplex PCR, while the TCRdb copy is restricted to in-frame clones and leaves out a portion. The data contain 130,000 to 150,000 clones, over 65% of them seen just once; the ten biggest clones take up around 3%. The source is a middle-aged man in good health and CMV-seropositive. Sequencing was carried out using PBMCs. The chain is built from TRBV29-1 and TRBJ2-7; the match to TRBD1 covers 7 bases. In nucleotides, the CDR3 is TGCAGCGTTGAGTTGTCAGGGGGCTACGAGCAGTACTTC. This sequence encodes CSVELSGGYEQYF.